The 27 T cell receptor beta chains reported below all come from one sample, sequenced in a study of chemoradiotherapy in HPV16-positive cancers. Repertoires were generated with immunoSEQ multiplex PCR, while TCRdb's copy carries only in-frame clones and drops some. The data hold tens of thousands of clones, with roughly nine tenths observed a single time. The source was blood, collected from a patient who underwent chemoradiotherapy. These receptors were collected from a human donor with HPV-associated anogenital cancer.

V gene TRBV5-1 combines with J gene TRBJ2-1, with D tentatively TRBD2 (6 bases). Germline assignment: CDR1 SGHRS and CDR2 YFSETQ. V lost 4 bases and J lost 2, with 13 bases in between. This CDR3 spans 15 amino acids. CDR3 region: CASSEIPGAYNEQFF. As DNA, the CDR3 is TGCGCCAGCAGCGAGATCCCGGGGGCCTACAATGAGCAGTTCTTC.

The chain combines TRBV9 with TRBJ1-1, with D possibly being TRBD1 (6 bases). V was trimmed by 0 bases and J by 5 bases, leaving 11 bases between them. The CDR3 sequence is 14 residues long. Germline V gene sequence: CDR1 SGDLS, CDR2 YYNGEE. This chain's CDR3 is CASSVGNRVTEAFF. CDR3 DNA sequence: TGTGCCAGCAGCGTAGGGAACAGGGTAACTGAAGCTTTCTTT.

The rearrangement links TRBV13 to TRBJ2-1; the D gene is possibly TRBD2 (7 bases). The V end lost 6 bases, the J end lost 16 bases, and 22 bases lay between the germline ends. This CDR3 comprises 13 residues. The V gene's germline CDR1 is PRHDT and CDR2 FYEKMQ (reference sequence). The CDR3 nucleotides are TGTGCCAGCAGGGAGGGGGGGATCCCTCTTAGTTTCTTC. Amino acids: CASREGGIPLSFF.

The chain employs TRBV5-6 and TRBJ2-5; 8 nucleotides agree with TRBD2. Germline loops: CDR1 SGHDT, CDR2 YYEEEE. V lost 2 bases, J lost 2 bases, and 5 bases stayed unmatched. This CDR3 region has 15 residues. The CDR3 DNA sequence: TGTGCCAGCAGCTTCCGCGGGGGGTCACAAGAGACCCAGTACTTC. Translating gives CASSFRGGSQETQYF.

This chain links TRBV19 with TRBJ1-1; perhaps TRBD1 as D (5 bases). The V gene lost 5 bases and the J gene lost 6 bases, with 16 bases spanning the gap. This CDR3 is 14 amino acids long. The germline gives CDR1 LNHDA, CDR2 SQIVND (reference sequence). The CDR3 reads CASSSLGESAEAFF. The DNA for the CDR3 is TGTGCCAGTAGTTCTTTAGGGGAATCGGCTGAAGCTTTCTTT.

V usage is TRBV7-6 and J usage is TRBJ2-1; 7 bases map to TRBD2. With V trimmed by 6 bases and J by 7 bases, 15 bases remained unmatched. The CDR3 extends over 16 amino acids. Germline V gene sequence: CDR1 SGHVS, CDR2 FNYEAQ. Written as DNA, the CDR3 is TGTGCCAGCAGTAGGGCTGTAGCGGCCGGGGGGAATGAGCAGTTCTTC. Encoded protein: CASSRAVAAGGNEQFF.

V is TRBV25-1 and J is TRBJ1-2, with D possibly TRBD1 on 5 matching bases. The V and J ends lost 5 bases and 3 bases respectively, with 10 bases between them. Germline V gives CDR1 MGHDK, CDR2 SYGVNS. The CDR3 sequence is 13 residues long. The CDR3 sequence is CASSRGNYYGYTF. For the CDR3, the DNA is TGTGCCAGCAGTAGGGGAAATTACTATGGCTACACCTTC.

The CDR3 reads CASSNRGLDTEAFF. The CDR3 nucleotides read TGTGCCAGCAGTAACAGGGGCTTGGACACTGAAGCTTTCTTT. The chain combines TRBV2 with TRBJ1-1, with TRBD1 matching 7 bases. This CDR3 has 14 residues. V shed 5 bases, J shed 3 bases, and the junction held 6 bases outside the gene matches. Germline-derived CDR1 and CDR2 are SNHLY and FYNNEI.

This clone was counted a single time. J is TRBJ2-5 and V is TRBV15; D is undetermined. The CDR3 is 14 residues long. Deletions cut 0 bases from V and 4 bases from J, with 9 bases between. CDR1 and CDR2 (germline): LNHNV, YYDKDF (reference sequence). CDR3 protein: CATSREASRETQYF. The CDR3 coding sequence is TGTGCCACCAGCAGAGAGGCTAGTCGAGAGACCCAGTACTTC.

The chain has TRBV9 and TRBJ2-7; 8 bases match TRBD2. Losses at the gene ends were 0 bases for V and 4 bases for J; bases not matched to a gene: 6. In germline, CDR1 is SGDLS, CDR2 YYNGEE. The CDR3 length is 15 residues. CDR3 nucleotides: TGTGCCAGCAGCGTAGCGGGAGGGTTAGAATACGAGCAGTACTTC. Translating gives CASSVAGGLEYEQYF.

The DNA of the CDR3 is TGCAGCGTTGCACAGGGGCGGGACACTGAAGCTTTCTTT. Its translation is CSVAQGRDTEAFF. The chain links TRBV29-1 to TRBJ1-1; 7 bases match TRBD1. Trimming at V came to 4 bases and at J to 3 bases, leaving 5 bases not matched to a gene. The CDR3 consists of 13 residues. Looked up from germline, CDR1 is SQVTM and CDR2 is ANQGSEA. The variable domain in full, completed from reference TRBV29-1 and TRBJ1-1, reads SAVISQKPSRDICQRGTSLTIQCQVDSQVTMMFWYRQQPGQSLTLIATANQGSEATYESGFVIDKFPISRPNLTFSTLTVSNMSPEDSSIYLCSVAQGRDTEAFFGQGTRLTVV.

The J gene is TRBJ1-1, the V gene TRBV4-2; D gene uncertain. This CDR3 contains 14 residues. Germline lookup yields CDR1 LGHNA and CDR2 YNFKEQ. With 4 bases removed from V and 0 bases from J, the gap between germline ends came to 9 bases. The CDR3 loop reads CASSPGGMNTEAFF. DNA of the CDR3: TGTGCCAGCAGCCCGGGCGGGATGAACACTGAAGCTTTCTTT.

The CDR3 DNA reads TGTGCCAGCAGTCAGGGTTTGAACACTGAAGCTTTCTTT. Protein: CASSQGLNTEAFF. The chain carries TRBV27 and TRBJ1-1; D is perhaps TRBD1 (5 bases). V shed 5 bases and J shed 0 bases, with 7 bases lying between them. CDR1 MNHEY and CDR2 SMNVEV come from the germline V gene (reference sequence). CDR3 length equals 13 residues.

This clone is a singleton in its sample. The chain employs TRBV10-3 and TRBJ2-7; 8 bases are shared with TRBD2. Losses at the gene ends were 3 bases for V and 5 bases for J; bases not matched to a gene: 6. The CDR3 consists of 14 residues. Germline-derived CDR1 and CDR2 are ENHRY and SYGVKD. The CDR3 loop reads CAISDGTSGNEQYF. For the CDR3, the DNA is TGTGCCATCAGTGATGGTACTAGCGGCAACGAGCAGTACTTC.

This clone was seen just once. CDR3 loop: CASSPGTSGITDTQYF. The DNA for the CDR3 is TGTGCCAGCTCACCAGGGACTAGCGGGATAACAGATACGCAGTATTTT. V and J are TRBV18 and TRBJ2-3, with TRBD2 matching 13 bases. V was pared by 2 bases and J by 3 bases, with 2 bases of the junction left unmatched. The CDR3 runs 16 residues. In germline, CDR1 is KGHSH, CDR2 LQKENI.

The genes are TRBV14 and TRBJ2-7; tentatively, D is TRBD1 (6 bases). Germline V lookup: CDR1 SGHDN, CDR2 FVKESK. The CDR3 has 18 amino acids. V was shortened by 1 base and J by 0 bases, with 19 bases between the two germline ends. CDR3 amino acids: CASSQGGIWTETSYEQYF. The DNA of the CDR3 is TGTGCCAGCAGCCAAGGGGGGATTTGGACAGAGACCTCCTACGAGCAGTACTTC.

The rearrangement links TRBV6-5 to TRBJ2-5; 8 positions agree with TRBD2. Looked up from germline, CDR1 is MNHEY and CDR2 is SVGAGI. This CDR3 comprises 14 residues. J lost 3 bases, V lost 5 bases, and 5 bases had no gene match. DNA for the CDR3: TGTGCCAGCAGTGCCCTTAGCGGGGAAGAGACCCAGTACTTC. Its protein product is CASSALSGEETQYF.

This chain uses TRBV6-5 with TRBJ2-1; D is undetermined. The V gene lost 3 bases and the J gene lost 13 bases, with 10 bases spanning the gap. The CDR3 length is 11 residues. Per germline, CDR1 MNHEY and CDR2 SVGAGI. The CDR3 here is CASSYLRLQFF. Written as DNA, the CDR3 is TGTGCCAGCAGTTATTTGAGACTCCAGTTCTTC.

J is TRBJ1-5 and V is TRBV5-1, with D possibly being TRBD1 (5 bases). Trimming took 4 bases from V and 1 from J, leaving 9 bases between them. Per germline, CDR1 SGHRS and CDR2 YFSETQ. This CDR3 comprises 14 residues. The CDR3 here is CASSPGHSNQPQHF. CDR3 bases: TGCGCCAGCAGCCCCGGACACAGCAATCAGCCCCAGCATTTT.

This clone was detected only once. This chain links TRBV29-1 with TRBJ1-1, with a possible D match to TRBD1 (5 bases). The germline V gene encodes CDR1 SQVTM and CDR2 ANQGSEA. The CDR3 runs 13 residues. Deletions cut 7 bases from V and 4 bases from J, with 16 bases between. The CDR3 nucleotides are TGCAGCGCCCTTCCAGGGAGCGGCACTGAAGCTTTCTTT. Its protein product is CSALPGSGTEAFF. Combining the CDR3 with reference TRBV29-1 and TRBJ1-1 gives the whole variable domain SAVISQKPSRDICQRGTSLTIQCQVDSQVTMMFWYRQQPGQSLTLIATANQGSEATYESGFVIDKFPISRPNLTFSTLTVSNMSPEDSSIYLCSALPGSGTEAFFGQGTRLTVV.

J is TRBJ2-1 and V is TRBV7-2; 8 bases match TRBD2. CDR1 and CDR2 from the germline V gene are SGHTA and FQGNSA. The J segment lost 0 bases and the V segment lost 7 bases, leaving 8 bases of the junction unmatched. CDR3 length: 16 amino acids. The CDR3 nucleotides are TGTGCCAGCACCGTAGCGGGGTCTCGCTCCTACAATGAGCAGTTCTTC. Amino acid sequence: CASTVAGSRSYNEQFF. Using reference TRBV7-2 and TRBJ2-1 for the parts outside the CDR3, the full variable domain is GAGVSQSPSNKVTEKGKDVELRCDPISGHTALYWYRQSLGQGLEFLIYFQGNSAPDKSGLPSDRFSAERTGGSVSTLTIQRTQQEDSAVYLCASTVAGSRSYNEQFFGPGTRLTVL.

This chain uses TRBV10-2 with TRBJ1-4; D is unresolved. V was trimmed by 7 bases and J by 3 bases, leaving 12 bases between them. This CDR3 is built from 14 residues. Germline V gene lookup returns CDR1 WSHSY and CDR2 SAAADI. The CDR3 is CASKGPAANEKLFF. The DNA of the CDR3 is TGCGCCAGCAAAGGGCCCGCGGCTAATGAAAAACTGTTTTTT.

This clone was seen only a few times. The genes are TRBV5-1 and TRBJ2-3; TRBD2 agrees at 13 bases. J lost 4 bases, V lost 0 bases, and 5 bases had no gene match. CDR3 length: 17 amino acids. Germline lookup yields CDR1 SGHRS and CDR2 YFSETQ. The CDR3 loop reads CASSLERTSGRADTQYF. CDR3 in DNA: TGCGCCAGCAGCTTGGAACGGACTAGCGGGAGAGCAGATACGCAGTATTTT.

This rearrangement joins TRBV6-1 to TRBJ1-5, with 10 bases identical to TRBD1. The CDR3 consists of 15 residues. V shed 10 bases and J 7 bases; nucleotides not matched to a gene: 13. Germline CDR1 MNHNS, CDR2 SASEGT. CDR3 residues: CATWSRQGAQQPQHF. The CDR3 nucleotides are TGTGCCACCTGGTCTCGACAGGGGGCCCAACAGCCCCAGCATTTT.

The DNA of the CDR3 is TGTGCCAGCAGTCCAGCCAGGGAGACCCAGTACTTC. Protein sequence: CASSPARETQYF. The J gene is TRBJ2-5, the V gene TRBV2; D call uncertain. Trimming removed 5 bases at V and 5 bases at J, with 9 bases between. In germline, CDR1 is SNHLY, CDR2 FYNNEI. The CDR3 spans 12 residues.

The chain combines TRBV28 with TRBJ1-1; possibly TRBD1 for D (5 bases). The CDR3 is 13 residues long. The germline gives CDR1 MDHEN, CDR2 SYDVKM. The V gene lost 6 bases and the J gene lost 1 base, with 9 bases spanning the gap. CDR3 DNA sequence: TGTGCCAGCAGGGGGCATACGAACACTGAAGCTTTCTTT. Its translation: CASRGHTNTEAFF.

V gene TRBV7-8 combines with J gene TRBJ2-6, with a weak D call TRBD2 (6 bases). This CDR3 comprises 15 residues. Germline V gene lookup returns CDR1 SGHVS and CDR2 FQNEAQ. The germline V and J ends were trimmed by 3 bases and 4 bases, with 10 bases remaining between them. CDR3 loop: CASSFGGDGANVLTF. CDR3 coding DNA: TGTGCCAGCAGCTTCGGAGGGGACGGGGCCAACGTCCTGACTTTC.